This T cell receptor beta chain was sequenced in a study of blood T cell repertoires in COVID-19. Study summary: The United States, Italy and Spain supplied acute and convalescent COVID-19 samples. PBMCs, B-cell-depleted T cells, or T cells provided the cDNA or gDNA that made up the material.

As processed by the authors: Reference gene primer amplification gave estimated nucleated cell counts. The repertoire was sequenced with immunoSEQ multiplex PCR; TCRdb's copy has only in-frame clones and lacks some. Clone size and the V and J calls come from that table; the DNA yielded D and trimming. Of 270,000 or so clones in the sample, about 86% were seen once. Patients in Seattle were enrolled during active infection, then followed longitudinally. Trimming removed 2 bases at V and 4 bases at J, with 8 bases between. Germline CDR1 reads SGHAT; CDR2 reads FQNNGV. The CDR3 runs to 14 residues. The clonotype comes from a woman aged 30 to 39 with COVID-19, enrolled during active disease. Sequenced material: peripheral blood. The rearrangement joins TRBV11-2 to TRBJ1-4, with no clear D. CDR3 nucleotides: TGTGCCAGCAGCTTAAGAGCACTTAATGAAAAACTGTTTTTT. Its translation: CASSLRALNEKLFF.